This TCR beta chain was sequenced in a study of Ad26.COV2.S vaccination and SARS-CoV-2 variants. About the study: Donor allocation was to the COV1001 Ad26.COV2.S trial arm. Each vaccinee took Ad26.COV2.S intramuscularly, once or twice 56 days apart.

From germline, CDR1 is KGHSH and CDR2 LQKENI. The CDR3 runs to 14 residues. Trimming left V 6 bases short and J 3 bases short, with 12 bases between. TCRdb keeps only in-frame clones here, not all; method: immunoSEQ multiplex PCR. The sample yields 200,000 to 250,000 clones, roughly 90% seen once. Specified treatment: 19 received Ad26.COV2.S at low or high dose, single or two shots; roughly five received placebo; per-sample allocation not given. The samples were gathered on day 63 after the first injection of vaccine or placebo. As its vector, the vaccine had Ad26, which expressed Wuhan-strain SARS-CoV-2 spike. General observations from the study: Reported post-vaccination CD8+ and CD4+ T cell responses to spike showed substantial breadth.

In regard to this clone: Antigen: not known. Different DNA sequences within this sample yield the same CDR3.

The sample consisted of peripheral blood, taken in a trial of Ad26.COV2.S vaccine versus placebo. The genes are TRBV18 and TRBJ1-5, with TRBD1 as a possible D gene (6 bases). The source is a person between 18 and 60 years old who received the Ad26.COV2.S COVID-19 vaccine or a placebo. CDR3 sequence: CASSPTGLNQPQHF. CDR3 DNA: TGTGCCAGCTCTCCAACAGGGCTCAATCAGCCCCAGCATTTT.